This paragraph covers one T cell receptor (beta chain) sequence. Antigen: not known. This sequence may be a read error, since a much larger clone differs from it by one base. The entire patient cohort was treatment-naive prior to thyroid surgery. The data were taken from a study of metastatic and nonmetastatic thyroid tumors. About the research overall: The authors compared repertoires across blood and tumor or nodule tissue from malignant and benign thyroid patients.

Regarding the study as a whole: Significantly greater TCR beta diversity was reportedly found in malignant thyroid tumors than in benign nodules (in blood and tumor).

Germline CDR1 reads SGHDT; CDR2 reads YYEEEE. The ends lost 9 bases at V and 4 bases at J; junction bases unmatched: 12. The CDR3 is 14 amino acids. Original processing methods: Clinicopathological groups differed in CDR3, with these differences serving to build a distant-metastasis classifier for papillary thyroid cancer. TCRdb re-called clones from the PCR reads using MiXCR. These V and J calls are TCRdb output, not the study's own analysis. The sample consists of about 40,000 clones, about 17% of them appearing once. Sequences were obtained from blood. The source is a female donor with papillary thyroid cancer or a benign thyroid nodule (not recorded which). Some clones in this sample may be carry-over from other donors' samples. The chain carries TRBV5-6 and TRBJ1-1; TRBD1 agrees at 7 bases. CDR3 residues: CANISAGGGTEAFF. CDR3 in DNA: TGTGCCAACATCTCGGCAGGGGGAGGCACTGAAGCTTTCTTT.